The sequence of this T cell receptor (beta chain) was determined in a study of T cells in Graves' hyperthyroidism and ophthalmopathy. V was shortened by 2 bases and J by 2 bases, with 20 bases between the two germline ends. This CDR3 is 18 amino acids long. The germline CDR1 and CDR2 sequences are SGHTS and YDEGEE. The TCR beta CDR3 regions underwent amplification using RNA transcripts as the source. The study used the HTBI primer set for a first-round RT-PCR of the TCR CDR3. TCRdb ran MiXCR on the multiplex PCR reads and lists one entry per CDR3 protein. The sample has around 440,000 distinct CDR3 sequences; about 15% are singletons. This clonotype was observed many times. Reasons for excluding patients were uncontrolled infection, other autoimmune disease, pregnancy or lactation. Diagnoses were established using clinical symptoms, serum thyroxine and TRAb, thyroid ultrasound and orbital computed tomography.

The receptor was isolated from a woman between 18 and 29 years old with Graves' hyperthyroidism. The V gene is TRBV5-8, the J gene TRBJ2-1, with D possibly being TRBD1 (6 bases). Input material: blood. DNA for the CDR3: TGTGCCAGCAGCTTAACCCTCAGGGGAATCACGCCCTACAATGAGCAGTTCTTC. As protein: CASSLTLRGITPYNEQFF.